The source of this T cell receptor (beta chain) is a study of breast tumors, draining lymph nodes, adjacent tissues (TCRdb year 2016). Describing the broader study: TCR beta repertoires were compared across tumor, adjacent nontumor tissue and axillary lymph nodes obtained from breast cancer patients. The study aimed to assess the relationships and possible T-cell exchange between tumor, surrounding tissue and draining lymph node repertoires in human breast cancer. Beyond this particular receptor, the publication reports: The conclusion that tumor T cells originate in lymph nodes was framed as consistent with a hypothesis rather than directly demonstrated. T-cell repertoire diversity in tumors was found to be lower than in lymph nodes but higher than in nontumor tissue, and preferential V and J gene usage was observed. The data were considered consistent with the idea that most tumor T cells come from the lymph node and then expand in tumor tissue. Tumor and nontumor tissue repertoires were found to be significantly more similar in luminal-like than in basal-like breast cancer.

Per the germline V gene, LGHNT is the CDR1 and FRNRAP is the CDR2. Counted from cysteine to phenylalanine, this CDR3 has 16 amino acids. The read is trimmed to its CDR3 DNA, 48 bases read in frame from base 1. Lymph node samples were obtained from the axillary draining lymph nodes of breast cancer patients. A remark on this clonotype: Its binding antigen is unknown. The junction differs from germline at one of its ends, possibly a read error.

For sequencing, an Illumina HiSeq 2000 was employed. Multiplex PCR amplification was used to generate the TCR beta chain libraries. High-throughput sequencing was used to analyze the amplified TCR beta chain products. The public sequencing data were trimmed at Q25 with fastp and processed into clonotypes with MiXCR by TCRdb, which kept only in-frame beta chains. Rows matching on CDR3 protein sequence are summarized as one entry with the most common DNA and genes. A total of about 80,000 distinct CDR3 sequences appear in this sample, roughly a fifth of them only once. About 2.4% of the sample is taken by the ten largest.

The sequence was obtained from a female donor with breast cancer. Some clones in this sample may be carry-over from other donors' samples. Sequenced input: axillary lymph node tissue. The V and J genes are TRBV12-5 and TRBJ1-3; the D gene cannot be named for sure. The nucleotides read TGTGCTAGTGGTTTGGGGGAGGGCAGCTCTGGAGACACCATATATTTT. Its coded protein is CASGLGEGSSGDTIYF.